Given below is one TCR beta chain in context. The data originate from a study of control samples from healthy donors and cancer patients. Assay used: immunoSEQ multiplex PCR; TCRdb lists only in-frame clones, some missing. The data show 90,000 or so clones, with 85% to 90% seen just once and about 10% held by the top ten. V was clipped by 5 bases and J by 5 bases, with 9 bases between them. CDR1 is MNHEY and CDR2 is SVGAGI in the germline V gene. The CDR3 covers 12 residues. Sequenced: PBMCs. The V gene is TRBV6-5, the J gene TRBJ2-5, with D possibly being TRBD2 (5 bases). The sequence was collected from a woman in her forties or fifties with colorectal cancer. CDR3 in DNA: TGTGCCAGCAGTATAGGCGGGGAGACCCAGTACTTC. Amino acids: CASSIGGETQYF.